The present T cell receptor beta chain was sequenced within a study of blood T cell repertoires in COVID-19. Using immunoSEQ multiplex PCR, the repertoire was profiled, and TCRdb retains in-frame clones only, with some absent. The data show 250,000 to 300,000 clones, with approximately 90% seen just once and 15% held by the top ten. The participants were between about 18 and 90 years old and came from some 23 US areas. Self-reported history from a screening survey and questionnaire set each donor's cohort. In germline, CDR1 is KGHSH, CDR2 LQKENI. V lost 2 bases, J lost 3 bases, and 8 bases stayed unmatched. The CDR3 is 17 amino acids.

The V and J genes are TRBV18 and TRBJ1-1; 11 nucleotides line up with TRBD1. Sequenced material: PBMCs or T cells enriched from blood (not recorded which). The receptor's source is a man younger than 30 who had recovered from COVID-19. CDR3 residues: CASSPSGQGVGDTEAFF. DNA of the CDR3: TGTGCCAGCTCACCATCGGGACAGGGGGTGGGTGACACTGAAGCTTTCTTT.